The 31 T cell receptor beta chains below all came from one sample that was sequenced in a study of blood T cells in healthy people across ages. For the second PCR, which ran for roughly 6 to 12 cycles, a sample-barcoded 5' primer and a J-beta primer mix were used. Each CDR3 protein gets one entry after TCRdb re-called the 5' RACE reads with MiXCR. Counted here are approximately 2,000,000 distinct CDR3 sequences, 39% occurring once; the ten biggest clones make up roughly 23%. Material for sequencing was blood. The receptors stem from a human donor in good health.

This clonotype has a count of ten or more. The gene calls are TRBV28 and TRBJ2-7; 7 bases are shared with TRBD1. V lost 6 bases to trimming and J lost 0 bases; unmatched junction nucleotides: 8. CDR1 MDHEN and CDR2 SYDVKM come from the germline V gene. The CDR3 sequence is 15 residues long. CDR3 coding DNA: TGTGCCAGCAGCCCCGGGACAGCCTTCTCCTACGAGCAGTACTTC. Protein product: CASSPGTAFSYEQYF.

There are a few counts of this clonotype. The chain combines TRBV3-1 with TRBJ1-1; D unresolved. The CDR3 has 12 amino acids. CDR1 and CDR2 (germline): LGHDT, YNNKEL (reference sequence). Trimming removed 5 bases from V and 7 bases from J, with 11 bases in between. The CDR3 DNA sequence: TGTGCCAGCAGCGAAGTAATTCATGAAGCTTTCTTT. Its protein is CASSEVIHEAFF.

The J gene is TRBJ2-5, the V gene TRBV7-8, with a tentative D call TRBD2 (6 bases). Germline V gene data show CDR1 as SGHVS and CDR2 as FQNEAQ. V lost 2 bases, J lost 5 bases, and 15 bases lay in between. This CDR3 has 15 amino acids. The CDR3 spells CASSLPGLHAETQYF. Written as DNA, the CDR3 is TGTGCCAGCAGCTTACCCGGACTACATGCGGAGACCCAGTACTTC.

The J gene is TRBJ1-2, the V gene TRBV30, with a possible D match to TRBD1 (6 bases). Trimming removed 8 bases from V and 4 bases from J, with 11 bases in between. The CDR3 consists of 11 residues. Germline CDR1 reads GTSNPN; CDR2 reads SVGIG (reference sequence). This CDR3 is CAQGQSYGYTF. The CDR3 DNA reads TGTGCCCAAGGACAGAGCTATGGCTACACCTTC.

The chain recombines TRBV7-2 with TRBJ2-7; 7 bases fit TRBD1. V was pared by 1 base and J by 2 bases, with 8 bases of the junction left unmatched. The CDR3 is made up of 16 amino acids. Germline V gives CDR1 SGHTA, CDR2 FQGNSA. CDR3 in DNA: TGTGCCAGCAGCTTAGGGGGCCGACAGGGTACCTACGAGCAGTACTTC. This encodes CASSLGGRQGTYEQYF.

The chain carries TRBV6-6 and TRBJ1-1; TRBD1 agrees at 7 bases. This CDR3 has 16 residues. V lost 5 bases to trimming and J lost 0 bases; unmatched junction nucleotides: 9. The V gene's germline CDR1 is MNHNY and CDR2 SVGAGI (reference sequence). The CDR3 DNA is TGTGCCAGCAGTCTCCGGACAGGCGCCCTGAACACTGAAGCTTTCTTT. Protein sequence: CASSLRTGALNTEAFF.

This clonotype was seen a few times. The J gene is TRBJ1-2, the V gene TRBV29-1; D gene ambiguous. The germline V and J ends were trimmed by 0 bases and 4 bases, with 9 bases remaining between them. The CDR3 loop spans 13 amino acids. Germline assignment: CDR1 SQVTM and CDR2 ANQGSEA. The CDR3 region is CSVEDPQTYGYTF. The CDR3 DNA sequence: TGCAGCGTTGAAGATCCGCAGACCTATGGCTACACCTTC. The full variable domain, completed using reference TRBV29-1 and TRBJ1-2, is SAVISQKPSRDICQRGTSLTIQCQVDSQVTMMFWYRQQPGQSLTLIATANQGSEATYESGFVIDKFPISRPNLTFSTLTVSNMSPEDSSIYLCSVEDPQTYGYTFGSGTRLTVV.

The V and J genes are TRBV15 and TRBJ2-5; 9 bases agree with TRBD1. Germline assignment: CDR1 LNHNV and CDR2 YYDKDF (reference sequence). V shed 5 bases and J 5 bases; nucleotides not matched to a gene: 9. The CDR3 totals 15 residues. The CDR3 DNA follows: TGTGCCACCAGCCACCGGGACAGGGAATGGGAGACCCAGTACTTC. Encoded protein: CATSHRDREWETQYF.

The J gene is TRBJ1-2, the V gene TRBV6-2 or TRBV6-3; 7 bases fit TRBD1. With 5 bases clipped from V and 2 bases from J, the junction kept 8 bases outside the gene matches. The V gene's germline CDR1 is MNHEY and CDR2 SVGEGT. This CDR3 has 15 residues. The CDR3 sequence: CASSLRDSVNYGYTF. The CDR3 nucleotides read TGTGCCAGCAGTCTACGGGACAGCGTAAACTATGGCTACACCTTC.

The rearrangement joins TRBV7-3 to TRBJ1-1, with D uncertain. Trimming took 10 bases from V and 1 from J, leaving 16 bases between them. The CDR3 is 14 amino acids. CDR1 and CDR2 (germline): SGHTA, FQGTGA. CDR3 region: CATVRGPGNTEAFF. CDR3 DNA: TGTGCCACCGTCCGAGGGCCCGGGAACACTGAAGCTTTCTTT. Full variable domain (missing parts from reference TRBV7-3 and TRBJ1-1): GAGVSQTPSNKVTEKGKYVELRCDPISGHTALYWYRQSLGQGPEFLIYFQGTGAADDSGLPNDRFFAVRPEGSVSTLKIQRTERGDSAVYLCATVRGPGNTEAFFGQGTRLTVV.

This clonotype was found a few times. The J gene is TRBJ1-6, the V gene TRBV6-5; D not certain. CDR3 size: 17 residues. V lost 2 bases, J lost 0 bases, and 11 bases lay in between. Germline V CDR1 and CDR2: MNHEY, SVGAGI. The DNA of the CDR3 is TGTGCCAGCAGTTACGGGCTTCTGAGCTCCTATAATTCACCCCTCCACTTT. The encoded protein is CASSYGLLSSYNSPLHF.

The V gene is TRBV24-1, the J gene TRBJ1-1; D remains ambiguous. Trimming shortened V by 9 bases and J by 2 bases, and 9 bases separated the two germline ends. The CDR3 loop spans 12 amino acids. Germline V lookup: CDR1 KGHDR, CDR2 SFDVKD. CDR3: CATLGRNTEAFF. CDR3 nucleotides: TGTGCCACCCTCGGTCGAAACACTGAAGCTTTCTTT.

This clonotype was detected ten times or more. The chain recombines TRBV29-1 with TRBJ1-2; TRBD1 matches 7 bases. Germline CDR1 reads SQVTM; CDR2 reads ANQGSEA. The junction had 7 bases not matched to a gene; V was cut back by 4 bases and J by 5 bases. This CDR3 is 13 amino acids long. The chain's CDR3 is CSVGGRGTYGYTF. Written as DNA, the CDR3 is TGCAGCGTTGGGGGCAGGGGGACTTATGGCTACACCTTC.

Only a few counts were recorded for this clonotype. The chain employs TRBV29-1 and TRBJ2-5; D uncertain. CDR1 SQVTM and CDR2 ANQGSEA come from the germline V gene. V was clipped by 6 bases and J by 1 base, with 9 bases between them. This CDR3 is built from 12 residues. In DNA form, the CDR3 reads TGCAGCGTCGGAGACACCCAAGAGACCCAGTACTTC. Amino acid sequence: CSVGDTQETQYF.

The chain joins TRBV20-1 to TRBJ2-5; 7 bases are a match to TRBD1. J lost 1 base, V lost 6 bases, and 5 bases had no gene match. CDR1 is DFQATT, CDR2 SNEGSKA, per germline (reference sequence). This CDR3 contains 13 residues. The CDR3 DNA sequence: TGCAGTGCCACGACAGGGCGCCAAGAGACCCAGTACTTC. It codes for CSATTGRQETQYF.

This clonotype was seen a handful of times. This chain connects TRBV10-3 to TRBJ2-7, with TRBD2 identical over 7 bases. Germline-derived CDR1 and CDR2 are ENHRY and SYGVKD. The V and J ends lost 6 bases and 3 bases, in that order; junction bases with no gene match: 5. This CDR3 spans 13 amino acids. CDR3 DNA: TGTGCCATCAGCCTAGCGGAAGACTACGAGCAGTACTTC. Translation: CAISLAEDYEQYF.

The chain uses TRBV7-9 and TRBJ2-1; D remains unclear. The J call may be in error: the DNA end matches TRBJ2-7 better. CDR3 length: 14 amino acids. Germline V gives CDR1 SEHNR, CDR2 FQNEAQ (reference sequence). The CDR3 reads CASSLLEAYNEQYF. CDR3 nucleotide sequence: TGTGCCAGCAGCTTACTAGAAGCCTACAATGAGCAGTACTTC.

The rearrangement joins TRBV7-8 to TRBJ1-2; D might be TRBD1 (5 bases). Per germline, CDR1 SGHVS and CDR2 FQNEAQ. CDR3 length: 16 amino acids. V lost 5 bases, J lost 4 bases, and 20 bases lay in between. In nucleotides, the CDR3 is TGTGCCAGCAGCCCTACAGCCAGGGACTCTGCCTATGGCTACACCTTC. Residues: CASSPTARDSAYGYTF.

There are a few counts of this clonotype. The chain employs TRBV27 and TRBJ1-1; tentatively, D is TRBD1 (5 bases). Trimming took 2 bases from V and 0 from J, leaving 16 bases between them. From germline, CDR1 is MNHEY and CDR2 SMNVEV (reference sequence). This CDR3 has 17 residues. CDR3 nucleotides: TGTGCCAGCAGTTTAGAATCGGGGCGCTACATGAACACTGAAGCTTTCTTT. Its protein product is CASSLESGRYMNTEAFF.

This chain joins TRBV20-1 and TRBJ2-7; 8 nucleotides match TRBD2. The CDR3 is 13 residues long. Germline CDR1 is DFQATT and CDR2 is SNEGSKA (reference sequence). V shed 1 base and J 3 bases; nucleotides not matched to a gene: 2. The CDR3 DNA reads as TGCAGTGCTAGAGGGCGGGGGGTCTACGAGCAGTACTTC. Its protein is CSARGRGVYEQYF.

About this clonotype itself: Relative to the germline gene, one junction end is altered; a read error may explain this. This rearrangement joins TRBV20-1 to TRBJ1-1; D perhaps matches TRBD1 (5 bases). The CDR3 extends over 13 amino acids. Germline CDR1 reads DFQATT; CDR2 reads SNEGSKA (reference sequence). The CDR3 DNA sequence: TGCAGTGCCCAATCGGGGGGGACCACTGGAGCTTTCTTT. Encoded protein: CSAQSGGTTGAFF.

This clonotype occurred a few times. This chain uses TRBV20-1 with TRBJ1-4; a possible D gene is TRBD1 (5 bases). CDR1 and CDR2 from the germline V gene are DFQATT and SNEGSKA (reference sequence). The CDR3 spans 14 residues. Trimming pared 0 bases from V and 11 bases from J, leaving 16 bases between. The CDR3 loop reads CSARDRQGFEKLFF. The CDR3 region has the DNA TGCAGTGCTAGAGATCGTCAGGGTTTCGAGAAACTGTTTTTT.

CDR3 bases: TGTGCCACCAGTGAGGCCATCGCAGGTGAAGCTTTCTTT. Protein: CATSEAIAGEAFF. The chain uses TRBV24-1 and TRBJ1-1; D not resolved. CDR1 KGHDR and CDR2 SFDVKD come from the germline V gene. The CDR3 has 13 amino acids. Trimming left V 4 bases short and J 7 bases short, with 12 bases between.

The V gene is TRBV20-1, the J gene TRBJ1-1; 7 bases align to TRBD1. V was pared by 3 bases and J by 3 bases, with 7 bases of the junction left unmatched. Germline CDR1 and CDR2: DFQATT and SNEGSKA (reference sequence). The CDR3 is 14 amino acids. CDR3 sequence (DNA): TGCAGTGCTAGGACAGGGTGGGTTGACACTGAAGCTTTCTTT. Its protein is CSARTGWVDTEAFF.

The chain is built from TRBV20-1 and TRBJ1-1; tentative D call: TRBD1 (6 bases). Germline CDR1 is DFQATT and CDR2 is SNEGSKA (reference sequence). V shed 5 bases and J shed 0 bases, with 10 bases lying between them. The CDR3 length is 13 residues. The CDR3 here is CSAVQGLNTEAFF. CDR3 DNA: TGCAGTGCTGTGCAGGGGTTGAACACTGAAGCTTTCTTT.

This clonotype was seen more than once but under ten times. This chain links TRBV29-1 with TRBJ2-4; a weak D match, TRBD2 (7 bases). V dropped 4 bases and J dropped 13 bases, with 20 bases sitting between them. This CDR3 is built from 13 residues. CDR1 is SQVTM and CDR2 is ANQGSEA in the germline V gene. The CDR3 loop reads CSVGTGGAEEQYF. In DNA, the CDR3 is TGCAGCGTTGGCACGGGGGGCGCAGAAGAGCAGTACTTC.

The chain uses TRBV20-1 and TRBJ1-6; D remains ambiguous. V lost 2 bases and J 8 bases, leaving 13 bases between the germline ends. Germline assignment: CDR1 DFQATT and CDR2 SNEGSKA (reference sequence). The CDR3 runs 14 residues. The CDR3 DNA is TGCAGTGCTAGAAATCCAGGATTATATTCACCCCTCCACTTT. This codes for CSARNPGLYSPLHF.

The CDR3 sequence: CASSHLRDGYTF. The CDR3 DNA follows: TGTGCCAGCAGTCACCTCAGGGACGGCTACACCTTC. The chain links TRBV6-5 to TRBJ1-2; TRBD1 might be the D (5 bases). V was trimmed by 5 bases and J by 8 bases, leaving 12 bases between them. Germline CDR1 and CDR2: MNHEY and SVGAGI. CDR3 size: 12 residues.

This clonotype came up a few times. V and J are TRBV4-3 and TRBJ2-3, with D maybe TRBD1 (7 bases). The CDR3 has 16 residues. The germline gives CDR1 LGHNA, CDR2 YSLEER. V dropped 0 bases and J dropped 3 bases, with 13 bases sitting between them. CDR3 DNA: TGCGCCAGCAGCCAAGATCAGGGGGGTTTAACAGATACGCAGTATTTT. This encodes CASSQDQGGLTDTQYF.

The sample holds a few counts of this clonotype. The chain uses TRBV20-1 and TRBJ2-7; D remains ambiguous. This CDR3 spans 13 amino acids. Germline CDR1 DFQATT, CDR2 SNEGSKA (reference sequence). Trimming took 0 bases from V and 6 from J, leaving 12 bases between them. The CDR3 coding sequence is TGCAGTGCTAGAGAGCCTAGGTGTAGCGAGCAGTACTTC. Translation: CSAREPRCSEQYF.

Comments on this clonotype: Its ends do not fully match the called genes, so a read error is possible. The rearrangement links TRBV18 to TRBJ2-7, with D unresolved. The DNA matches TRBJ2-5 better at its end, which makes the J call doubtful. Germline CDR1 is KGHSH and CDR2 is LQKENI. The CDR3 is 14 amino acids. CDR3 DNA: TGTGCCGGCTCACCAGGACGGAACCAAGAGACCCAGTACTTC. Protein: CAGSPGRNQETQYF.